This record looks at one TCR beta chain sequence and its context. The data were obtained in a study of blood T cell repertoires in COVID-19. Study at large: COVID-19 samples, acute and convalescent, were from the United States, Italy and Spain. Sources were T cells, B-cell-depleted T cells, or PBMCs; the material itself was cDNA or gDNA.

V lost 6 bases and J lost 5, with 14 bases in between. The CDR3 has 13 residues. Germline CDR1 SGDLS, CDR2 YYNGEE. As handled by the study authors: The assay estimated nucleated cells by amplifying reference gene primers. Generated by immunoSEQ multiplex PCR, the TCRdb table keeps only in-frame clones and is missing some. V, J and clone size were drawn from that table, and D and trimming were deduced from the DNA. Of some 350,000 clones in the sample, 80% to 90% were seen once. The sequence came from a man aged 30 to 39 with active or convalescent COVID-19. V is TRBV9 and J is TRBJ1-2, with a weak D call TRBD1 (5 bases). The sequenced sample was peripheral blood. The CDR3 DNA reads as TGTGCCAGCACTTGGGGGGGACCTTATGGCTACACCTTC. It is translated as CASTWGGPYGYTF.